A selection of T cell receptor beta chains follows, all from one sample in a study of human T cells and chemical hapten exposure. TCRdb re-called the RACE reads through MiXCR, storing one row per CDR3 protein. This table holds roughly 90,000 distinct CDR3 sequences, approximately 11% found once. The starting material was whole blood, obtained in connection with sensitization to the hapten diphenylcyclopropenone (DPC). The origin of the receptors is a woman aged 30 to 39 with alopecia areata. Some clones in this sample may be carry-over from other donors' samples. Both conserved end residues are part of each CDR3. A D gene is named only where the DNA matches it firmly. Clone size is stated in some rows and not others, as once, few, many or a class when expanded.

v_call: TRBV13
d_call: NA
j_call: TRBJ2-7
clone_size: many
cdr3_nt: TGTGCCAGCAGCTTTGGGACCTGGCGCTTC
cdr3_aa: CASSFGTWRF

v_call: TRBV28
d_call: NA
j_call: TRBJ1-2
clone_size: NA
cdr3_nt: TGTGCCAGCAGTTTAGGGTCGCCCTATGGCTACACCTTC
cdr3_aa: CASSLGSPYGYTF

v_call: TRBV7-8
d_call: TRBD2
j_call: TRBJ2-5
clone_size: NA
cdr3_nt: TGTGCCAGCAGCTTAAGCGCTAGGACTAGCGGGAAAGAGACCCAGTACTTC
cdr3_aa: CASSLSARTSGKETQYF

v_call: TRBV28
d_call: NA
j_call: TRBJ2-6
clone_size: many
cdr3_nt: TGTGCCAGCAGTTTAGAGACAGGTTCTGCCTCTGGGGCCAACGTCCTGACTTTC
cdr3_aa: CASSLETGSASGANVLTF

v_call: TRBV19
d_call: NA
j_call: TRBJ1-3
clone_size: many
cdr3_nt: TGTGCCAGTAGCAATAATCGGCTCTCTGGAAACACCATATATTTT
cdr3_aa: CASSNNRLSGNTIYF

v_call: TRBV19
d_call: NA
j_call: TRBJ2-3
clone_size: few
cdr3_nt: TGTGCCAGTAGTATTGGAGGCAGCACAGATACGCAGTATTTT
cdr3_aa: CASSIGGSTDTQYF

v_call: TRBV2
d_call: NA
j_call: TRBJ1-5
clone_size: NA
cdr3_nt: TGTGCCAGCAGCAGGGAGCATCAGCCCCAGCATTTT
cdr3_aa: CASSREHQPQHF

v_call: TRBV12-3/TRBV12-4
d_call: NA
j_call: TRBJ1-5
clone_size: many
cdr3_nt: TGTGCCAGCAGTTTCCGAGCTTTGGGGAATCAGCCCCAGCATTTT
cdr3_aa: CASSFRALGNQPQHF

v_call: TRBV29-1
d_call: NA
j_call: TRBJ1-1
clone_size: many
cdr3_nt: TGCAGCGTTAAAAGACAGCAGAACACTGAAGCTTTCTTT
cdr3_aa: CSVKRQQNTEAFF

v_call: TRBV29-1
d_call: TRBD1
j_call: TRBJ2-1
clone_size: NA
cdr3_nt: TGCAGCGGGGCCCGGACAGGTCTTAACAATGAGCAGTTCTTC
cdr3_aa: CSGARTGLNNEQFF

v_call: TRBV5-1
d_call: NA
j_call: TRBJ2-5
clone_size: few
cdr3_nt: TGCGCCAGCAGGCCGGGGACCGCCGGGGAGACCCAGTACTTC
cdr3_aa: CASRPGTAGETQYF

v_call: TRBV4-2
d_call: NA
j_call: TRBJ2-7
clone_size: many
cdr3_nt: TGTGCCAGCAGCCGCGGGCAGGAAGTGGACGAGCAGTACTTC
cdr3_aa: CASSRGQEVDEQYF

v_call: TRBV6-2/TRBV6-3
d_call: TRBD2
j_call: TRBJ2-7
clone_size: few
cdr3_nt: TGTGCCAGCAGGCCCCTAGCGGGGACTTTTGGGGAGCAGTACTTC
cdr3_aa: CASRPLAGTFGEQYF

v_call: TRBV7-6
d_call: TRBD1
j_call: TRBJ2-6
clone_size: many
cdr3_nt: TGTGCCAGCACCCCCGTGAAGGGGGCTTCTGGGGCCAACGTCCTGACTTTC
cdr3_aa: CASTPVKGASGANVLTF

v_call: TRBV5-1
d_call: TRBD2
j_call: TRBJ2-1
clone_size: NA
cdr3_nt: TGCGCCAGCAGCTTGAACAGCGGGGGGTATGAGCAGTTCTTC
cdr3_aa: CASSLNSGGYEQFF

v_call: TRBV20-1
d_call: TRBD2
j_call: TRBJ2-5
clone_size: many
cdr3_nt: TGCAGTGCAAAGTCGGGGGAGGGACAAGAGACCCAGTACTTC
cdr3_aa: CSAKSGEGQETQYF

v_call: TRBV18
d_call: NA
j_call: TRBJ2-1
clone_size: NA
cdr3_nt: TGTGCCAGCTCACCACCAGTTCGAAATGAGCAGTTCTTC
cdr3_aa: CASSPPVRNEQFF

v_call: TRBV29-1
d_call: NA
j_call: TRBJ1-3
clone_size: many
cdr3_nt: TGCAGCGTCGAAGAATCTGGAAACACCATATATTTT
cdr3_aa: CSVEESGNTIYF

v_call: TRBV30
d_call: NA
j_call: TRBJ1-2
clone_size: NA
cdr3_nt: TGTGCCTGGGATTTGGACTATGGCTACACCTTC
cdr3_aa: CAWDLDYGYTF

v_call: TRBV20-1
d_call: TRBD1
j_call: TRBJ1-5
clone_size: NA
cdr3_nt: TGCAGTGGTACCGGGACAGGTCCCAATCAGCCCCAGCATTTT
cdr3_aa: CSGTGTGPNQPQHF

v_call: TRBV2
d_call: NA
j_call: TRBJ1-2
clone_size: NA
cdr3_nt: TGTGCCACAACGGCAGGGGCTGGCTACACCTTC
cdr3_aa: CATTAGAGYTF

v_call: TRBV28
d_call: TRBD1
j_call: TRBJ1-2
clone_size: few
cdr3_nt: TGTGCCAGCAGGCAAACCGGGACAGGAGGACTCGGAGGCTACACCTTC
cdr3_aa: CASRQTGTGGLGGYTF

v_call: TRBV3-1
d_call: NA
j_call: TRBJ2-7
clone_size: many
cdr3_nt: TGTGCCAGCAGCCAAGGTTTGTGGATGGGGCCCTACGAGCAGTACTTC
cdr3_aa: CASSQGLWMGPYEQYF

v_call: TRBV11-1
d_call: NA
j_call: TRBJ1-1
clone_size: NA
cdr3_nt: TGTGCCAGCAGCTTAATTGTGGAAACTGAAGCTTTCTTT
cdr3_aa: CASSLIVETEAFF

v_call: TRBV6-5
d_call: TRBD1
j_call: TRBJ1-5
clone_size: many
cdr3_nt: TGTGCCACCCGGGACAGGGGCAATCAGCCCCAGCATTTT
cdr3_aa: CATRDRGNQPQHF

v_call: TRBV7-8
d_call: NA
j_call: TRBJ2-1
clone_size: NA
cdr3_nt: TGTGCCAGCAGCCCCCGGGACATTGGACGCTCCTACAATGAGCAGTTCTTC
cdr3_aa: CASSPRDIGRSYNEQFF

v_call: TRBV19
d_call: TRBD2
j_call: TRBJ2-1
clone_size: few
cdr3_nt: TGTGCCAGTAGCCCCTGGACTAGCGGATTTGGGGAGCAGTTCTTC
cdr3_aa: CASSPWTSGFGEQFF

v_call: TRBV24-1
d_call: NA
j_call: TRBJ2-6
clone_size: many
cdr3_nt: TGTGCCACCAGTCCTGGGGCCAACGTCCTGACTTTC
cdr3_aa: CATSPGANVLTF

v_call: TRBV18
d_call: NA
j_call: TRBJ2-7
clone_size: NA
cdr3_nt: TGTGCCAGCTCACCAGCCTATTCCGACGAGCAGTACTTC
cdr3_aa: CASSPAYSDEQYF

v_call: TRBV28
d_call: TRBD1
j_call: TRBJ1-4
clone_size: NA
cdr3_nt: TGTGCCAGTTCTCTTGGGAGACAGGGGGCAACTAATGAAAAACTGTTTTTT
cdr3_aa: CASSLGRQGATNEKLFF

v_call: TRBV9
d_call: TRBD1
j_call: TRBJ2-1
clone_size: many
cdr3_nt: TGTGCCAGCAGCGTAGGGTCCGTCGGACAGGGAGCTGAGCAGTTCTTC
cdr3_aa: CASSVGSVGQGAEQFF

v_call: TRBV18
d_call: NA
j_call: TRBJ1-1
clone_size: NA
cdr3_nt: TGTGCCAGCTCACAAAGAAAAACCGGACAGAACACTGAAGCTTTCTTT
cdr3_aa: CASSQRKTGQNTEAFF

v_call: TRBV4-3
d_call: TRBD1
j_call: TRBJ2-7
clone_size: medium-sized
cdr3_nt: TGCGCCAGCAGCCAAGATATAGGGACAGGAGGTAACGAGCAGTACTTC
cdr3_aa: CASSQDIGTGGNEQYF

v_call: TRBV5-1
d_call: NA
j_call: TRBJ2-5
clone_size: many
cdr3_nt: TGCGCCAGCAGGCTTAGGCTCTCGGACCAAGAGACCCAGTACTTC
cdr3_aa: CASRLRLSDQETQYF

v_call: TRBV7-9
d_call: TRBD1
j_call: TRBJ1-1
clone_size: many
cdr3_nt: TGTGCCACCGGGAAAGGACAGGGGAACACTGAAGCTTTCTTT
cdr3_aa: CATGKGQGNTEAFF

v_call: TRBV5-5
d_call: NA
j_call: TRBJ1-1
clone_size: NA
cdr3_nt: TGTGCCAGCAGCTTGTGGGCAGTAAATGAAGCTTTCTTT
cdr3_aa: CASSLWAVNEAFF

v_call: TRBV4-1
d_call: NA
j_call: TRBJ2-2
clone_size: NA
cdr3_nt: TGCGCCAGCAGTTCGGCGAACACCGGGGAGCTGTTTTTT
cdr3_aa: CASSSANTGELFF

v_call: TRBV6-2/TRBV6-3
d_call: NA
j_call: TRBJ2-7
clone_size: many
cdr3_nt: TGTGCCAGCAGTGAAGGGTTCGAGCAGTACTTC
cdr3_aa: CASSEGFEQYF

v_call: TRBV12-5
d_call: TRBD1
j_call: TRBJ2-1
clone_size: many
cdr3_nt: TGTGCTAGTGCGTACGGTCCCGGGACAGGGGTCAATGAGCAGTTCTTC
cdr3_aa: CASAYGPGTGVNEQFF

v_call: TRBV6-5
d_call: NA
j_call: TRBJ2-7
clone_size: many
cdr3_nt: TGTGCCAGCAGTTACAGGGACTCCTACGAGCAGTACTTC
cdr3_aa: CASSYRDSYEQYF

v_call: TRBV28
d_call: NA
j_call: TRBJ2-1
clone_size: NA
cdr3_nt: TGTGCCAGCAGCAAAGGGTATGAGCAGTTCTTC
cdr3_aa: CASSKGYEQFF

v_call: TRBV20-1
d_call: TRBD1
j_call: TRBJ2-5
clone_size: few
cdr3_nt: TGCAGTGCGATAGGACAGGGCGTAGAGACCCAGTACTTC
cdr3_aa: CSAIGQGVETQYF

v_call: TRBV15
d_call: NA
j_call: TRBJ2-5
clone_size: few
cdr3_nt: TGTGCCACCAGCAGAGGGGTAGGGACCCTGGGCGCCCAGTACTTC
cdr3_aa: CATSRGVGTLGAQYF

v_call: TRBV20-1
d_call: TRBD2
j_call: TRBJ2-3
clone_size: few
cdr3_nt: TGCAGTGCTAGAGATCTGGCGGGAGCAGATACGCAGTATTTT
cdr3_aa: CSARDLAGADTQYF

v_call: TRBV20-1
d_call: TRBD1
j_call: TRBJ1-5
clone_size: many
cdr3_nt: TGCAGTGCATCACCCGGGACAGGTTTAAATCAGCCCCAGCATTTT
cdr3_aa: CSASPGTGLNQPQHF

v_call: TRBV28
d_call: TRBD1
j_call: TRBJ1-4
clone_size: NA
cdr3_nt: TGTGCCACAGGACAGGGGGTTGAAAAACTGTTTTTT
cdr3_aa: CATGQGVEKLFF

v_call: TRBV20-1
d_call: TRBD2
j_call: TRBJ2-3
clone_size: few
cdr3_nt: TGCAGTGCCCCGGGACTAGCGGGAGGGCCGGGGACAGATACGCAGTATTTT
cdr3_aa: CSAPGLAGGPGTDTQYF

v_call: TRBV12-3/TRBV12-4
d_call: NA
j_call: TRBJ2-3
clone_size: NA
cdr3_nt: TGTGCCAGCACCCGGACGGGGTTGAAGACAGATACGCAGTATTTT
cdr3_aa: CASTRTGLKTDTQYF

v_call: TRBV7-6
d_call: TRBD1
j_call: TRBJ1-2
clone_size: few
cdr3_nt: TGTGCCAGCAGCCCCGGACAGGCTAACTATGGCTACACCTTC
cdr3_aa: CASSPGQANYGYTF

v_call: TRBV5-1
d_call: TRBD2
j_call: TRBJ2-3
clone_size: NA
cdr3_nt: TGCGCCAGCAGCTTGGCGGGACTATGGGATACGCAGTATTTT
cdr3_aa: CASSLAGLWDTQYF

v_call: TRBV29-1
d_call: NA
j_call: TRBJ1-2
clone_size: few
cdr3_nt: TGCAGCTGTCGGGCAGGGAGGGATGGCTACACCTTC
cdr3_aa: CSCRAGRDGYTF

v_call: TRBV6-6
d_call: NA
j_call: TRBJ1-1
clone_size: few
cdr3_nt: TGTGCCAGCAGTTACTCTTCTAGGGGATGGGACACTGAAGCTTTCTTT
cdr3_aa: CASSYSSRGWDTEAFF

v_call: TRBV7-9
d_call: NA
j_call: TRBJ1-5
clone_size: many
cdr3_nt: TGTGCCAGCAGCCCCAAGGGAGGGGGCAATCAGCCCCAGCATTTT
cdr3_aa: CASSPKGGGNQPQHF

v_call: TRBV6-1
d_call: TRBD2
j_call: TRBJ2-1
clone_size: few
cdr3_nt: TGTGCCAGCAGTGTGCCGCGGGGGAGCTACAATGAGCAGTTCTTC
cdr3_aa: CASSVPRGSYNEQFF

v_call: TRBV19
d_call: TRBD2
j_call: TRBJ2-3
clone_size: many
cdr3_nt: TGTGCCAGTAGTCTGACTAGCGGGTGGGATACGCAGTATTTT
cdr3_aa: CASSLTSGWDTQYF

v_call: TRBV7-8
d_call: NA
j_call: TRBJ2-6
clone_size: few
cdr3_nt: TGTGCCAGCAGCTTAGATGCAGGGCCTTATTACTCTGGGGCCAACGTCCTGACTTTC
cdr3_aa: CASSLDAGPYYSGANVLTF

v_call: TRBV7-2
d_call: NA
j_call: TRBJ1-5
clone_size: many
cdr3_nt: TGTGCCAGCAGCTTAACCGGTGGGGGGAAACAGCCCCAGCATTTT
cdr3_aa: CASSLTGGGKQPQHF

v_call: TRBV28
d_call: NA
j_call: TRBJ2-7
clone_size: few
cdr3_nt: TGTGCCAGCAGTTTCAGGGGGGGCGAGCAGTACTTC
cdr3_aa: CASSFRGGEQYF

v_call: TRBV12-3/TRBV12-4
d_call: NA
j_call: TRBJ1-1
clone_size: many
cdr3_nt: TGTGCCAGCAGCCCTCGCAGAGGACAGAATCCTGAAGCTTTCTTT
cdr3_aa: CASSPRRGQNPEAFF